The 24 T cell receptor beta chains in this list originate from one sample, sequenced in a study of cytomegalovirus exposure and HLA in healthy donors. PCR used 60 Vbeta primers and 13 Jbeta primers. Data came from immunoSEQ multiplex PCR; TCRdb stores just in-frame clones and leaves some out. The table includes some 160,000 clones, over 70% detected once. Sequencing used PBMCs. The receptors here all came from a woman in her 30s in good health and CMV-seronegative.

This chain links TRBV4-2 with TRBJ1-2, with 8 positions matching TRBD1. V lost 0 bases, J lost 3 bases, and 3 bases stayed unmatched. Germline-derived CDR1 and CDR2 are LGHNA and YNFKEQ. The CDR3 runs 15 residues. The CDR3 loop is CASSQDPGQDYGYTF. In DNA, the CDR3 is TGTGCCAGCAGCCAAGACCCGGGACAGGACTATGGCTACACCTTC.

The chain is built from TRBV5-1 and TRBJ2-2; a weak D match, TRBD2 (5 bases). CDR3 length equals 14 residues. Trimming left V 4 bases short and J 6 bases short, with 13 bases between. Germline V gives CDR1 SGHRS, CDR2 YFSETQ. The CDR3 protein is CASSPVTGAGELFF. In nucleotides, the CDR3 is TGCGCCAGCAGCCCCGTCACCGGGGCCGGGGAGCTGTTTTTT.

V and J are TRBV27 and TRBJ2-7; D is perhaps TRBD1 (5 bases). Trimming removed 2 bases at V and 4 bases at J, with 15 bases between. The CDR3 length is 15 residues. Germline CDR1 and CDR2: MNHEY and SMNVEV (reference sequence). The CDR3 reads CASSLGAGLGYEQYF. In DNA form, the CDR3 reads TGTGCCAGCAGTTTAGGGGCAGGGTTAGGGTACGAGCAGTACTTC.

The CDR3 DNA reads TGTGCCACCAGCAGAGGACAGGGGGTTAACTATGGCTACACCTTC. This translates into CATSRGQGVNYGYTF. V gene TRBV15 combines with J gene TRBJ1-2, with 9 nucleotides matching TRBD1. The V and J ends lost 1 base and 1 base, in that order; junction bases with no gene match: 1. Germline V gene data show CDR1 as LNHNV and CDR2 as YYDKDF (reference sequence). The CDR3 runs to 15 residues.

The chain uses TRBV7-9 and TRBJ2-2; possible D gene TRBD1, 6 bases. The CDR3 is 13 residues long. V shed 6 bases and J shed 1 base, with 6 bases lying between them. Germline CDR1 SEHNR, CDR2 FQNEAQ (reference sequence). DNA for the CDR3: TGTGCCAGCAGGACAGGGAACACCGGGGAGCTGTTTTTT. This sequence encodes CASRTGNTGELFF.

The chain joins TRBV5-1 to TRBJ1-1; D perhaps matches TRBD1 (6 bases). This CDR3 spans 15 amino acids. V was trimmed by 4 bases and J by 0 bases, leaving 13 bases between them. Germline values: CDR1 SGHRS, CDR2 YFSETQ. CDR3 loop: CASSPGDILNTEAFF. The CDR3 nucleotides are TGCGCCAGCAGCCCCGGGGACATCTTGAACACTGAAGCTTTCTTT.

The chain joins TRBV7-2 to TRBJ2-7; tentative D call: TRBD1 (7 bases). Germline CDR1 reads SGHTA; CDR2 reads FQGNSA. The V end lost 5 bases, the J end lost 0 bases, and 14 bases lay between the germline ends. This CDR3 has 15 residues. The CDR3 protein is CASSAGQNPSYEQYF. DNA for the CDR3: TGTGCCAGCAGCGCGGGACAGAACCCCTCCTACGAGCAGTACTTC.

The rearrangement uses TRBV4-1 and TRBJ1-4; maybe TRBD1 (5 bases). Germline CDR1 and CDR2: MGHRA and YSYEKL. The germline V and J ends were trimmed by 1 base and 0 bases, with 9 bases remaining between them. This CDR3 has 16 amino acids. The CDR3 nucleotides are TGCGCCAGCAGCCAAGGACAGAGCGCAACTAATGAAAAACTGTTTTTT. Its translation: CASSQGQSATNEKLFF.

The CDR3 region has the DNA TGTGCCAGCAGCTTAGTAGCGGGGGGGCCCTACGAGCAGTACTTC. Translated: CASSLVAGGPYEQYF. The gene calls are TRBV7-9 and TRBJ2-7, with 11 bases aligning to TRBD2. Germline-derived CDR1 and CDR2 are SEHNR and FQNEAQ (reference sequence). The V gene end was trimmed by 1 base and the J gene end by 2 bases; junction bases not matched to a gene: 1. The CDR3 consists of 15 residues.

The genes are TRBV27 and TRBJ1-1; the match to TRBD1 covers 7 bases. Germline V CDR1 and CDR2: MNHEY, SMNVEV (reference sequence). This CDR3 contains 14 residues. V lost 6 bases, J lost 6 bases, and 10 bases stayed unmatched. As DNA, the CDR3 is TGTGCCAGCAGCGTACAGGGGACCCCAGCTGAAGCTTTCTTT. It codes for CASSVQGTPAEAFF.

The chain couples TRBV2 to TRBJ2-2; 7 nucleotides agree with TRBD1. The CDR3 totals 14 residues. V lost 8 bases, J lost 8 bases, and 11 bases stayed unmatched. CDR1 SNHLY and CDR2 FYNNEI come from the germline V gene. The CDR3 DNA is TGTGCCAGCGGACAGGAAATGAGTAGGGGGGAGCTGTTTTTT. It yields the protein CASGQEMSRGELFF.

As to this clone: Other DNA sequences in this specimen translate into the identical CDR3. This rearrangement joins TRBV18 to TRBJ2-5; 9 nucleotides agree with TRBD1. This CDR3 contains 15 residues. CDR1 and CDR2 from the germline V gene are KGHSH and LQKENI. The V and J ends lost 2 bases and 0 bases, in that order; junction bases with no gene match: 1. CDR3 sequence reads: CASSPGTGYQETQYF. CDR3 DNA sequence: TGTGCCAGCTCACCAGGGACAGGGTACCAAGAGACCCAGTACTTC.

The V gene is TRBV5-4, the J gene TRBJ2-3, with 7 bases aligning to TRBD2. V lost 1 base to trimming and J lost 2 bases; unmatched junction nucleotides: 7. CDR3 length: 16 amino acids. The germline V gene encodes CDR1 SGHNT and CDR2 YYREEE (reference sequence). The CDR3: CASSLRNGGYTDTQYF. CDR3 sequence (DNA): TGTGCCAGCAGCTTGAGGAACGGGGGGTACACAGATACGCAGTATTTT.

The gene calls are TRBV7-9 and TRBJ1-4; maybe TRBD1 (5 bases). The CDR3 contains 15 residues. Germline-derived CDR1 and CDR2 are SEHNR and FQNEAQ (reference sequence). The ends were cut back, 5 bases at V and 0 bases at J, with 10 bases in the middle. DNA of the CDR3: TGTGCCAGCAGCGTTACAGGAGCAACTAATGAAAAACTGTTTTTT. It codes for CASSVTGATNEKLFF.

This rearrangement joins TRBV19 to TRBJ1-5; the D gene is possibly TRBD1 (5 bases). This CDR3 is 14 amino acids long. Germline V lookup: CDR1 LNHDA, CDR2 SQIVND (reference sequence). V gave up 4 bases and J gave up 2 bases, with 9 bases separating them. The CDR3, as DNA: TGTGCCAGTAGTACTGACAGAGGCAATCAGCCCCAGCATTTT. This translates into CASSTDRGNQPQHF.

The gene calls are TRBV10-3 and TRBJ1-5; 9 bases match TRBD1. There are 15 residues in the CDR3. Germline-derived CDR1 and CDR2 are ENHRY and SYGVKD. The trim removed 0 bases at V and 7 bases at J, leaving 4 bases unmatched. CDR3 sequence (DNA): TGTGCCATCAGTGAGTCGACAGGGGGAATACAGCCCCAGCATTTT. Protein sequence: CAISESTGGIQPQHF.

The rearrangement links TRBV7-2 to TRBJ2-2; TRBD2 matches at 11 bases. Per germline, CDR1 SGHTA and CDR2 FQGNSA. Unmatched junction bases numbered 4, after V lost 6 bases and J lost 1 base. CDR3 size: 16 residues. CDR3 residues: CASRALAGGNTGELFF. As DNA, the CDR3 is TGTGCCAGCAGGGCTCTAGCGGGGGGGAACACCGGGGAGCTGTTTTTT.

This chain joins TRBV2 and TRBJ1-2; D gene uncertain. This CDR3 has 15 amino acids. Germline V gene sequence: CDR1 SNHLY, CDR2 FYNNEI. Trimming removed 2 bases from V and 3 bases from J, with 13 bases in between. CDR3 nucleotides: TGTGCCAGCAGTGAATTTACAGCTACGTACTATGGCTACACCTTC. This sequence encodes CASSEFTATYYGYTF. The full variable domain, completed using reference TRBV2 and TRBJ1-2, is EPEVTQTPSHQVTQMGQEVILRCVPISNHLYFYWYRQILGQKVEFLVSFYNNEISEKSEIFDDQFSVERPDGSNFTLKIRSTKLEDSAMYFCASSEFTATYYGYTFGSGTRLTVV.

The chain is built from TRBV7-7 and TRBJ2-5; possibly TRBD2 for D (5 bases). V dropped 3 bases and J dropped 5 bases, with 10 bases sitting between them. Germline CDR1 is SSHAT and CDR2 is FNYEAQ (reference sequence). The CDR3 is 13 residues long. CDR3 residues: CASSFGVGETQYF. The CDR3 coding sequence is TGTGCCAGCAGCTTCGGGGTTGGGGAGACCCAGTACTTC.

This chain joins TRBV18 and TRBJ2-3, with 8 bases matching TRBD2. There are 16 residues in the CDR3. Germline CDR1 and CDR2: KGHSH and LQKENI. Trimming took 3 bases from V and 2 from J; bases not matched to a gene: 7. DNA for the CDR3: TGTGCCAGCTCACCGCAGATAGCGGGGTCCACAGATACGCAGTATTTT. Protein: CASSPQIAGSTDTQYF.

V usage is TRBV6-1 and J usage is TRBJ2-2, with a possible D match to TRBD1 (5 bases). Germline V gene sequence: CDR1 MNHNS, CDR2 SASEGT. The CDR3 is made up of 17 amino acids. The V gene lost 1 base and the J gene lost 0 bases, with 12 bases spanning the gap. The CDR3 spells CASSEGLWTTNTGELFF. CDR3 in DNA: TGTGCCAGCAGTGAAGGTCTCTGGACAACGAACACCGGGGAGCTGTTTTTT.

This clone has just a few counts. V gene TRBV6-5 combines with J gene TRBJ1-2, with D uncertain. This CDR3 comprises 13 residues. Germline values: CDR1 MNHEY, CDR2 SVGAGI. The V and J ends lost 5 bases and 1 base respectively, with 8 bases between them. As DNA, the CDR3 is TGTGCCAGCAGTGGGCAGGTTAACTATGGCTACACCTTC. This codes for CASSGQVNYGYTF.

This chain links TRBV5-1 with TRBJ2-7; 8 positions match TRBD1. Germline V gene sequence: CDR1 SGHRS, CDR2 YFSETQ. Trimming removed 0 bases from V and 0 bases from J; junction bases left unmatched: 2. There are 15 residues in the CDR3. The CDR3 region has the DNA TGCGCCAGCAGCTTGGCCGGGACAGGCTCCTACGAGCAGTACTTC. Protein sequence: CASSLAGTGSYEQYF. The variable domain in full, with the rest retrieved from reference TRBV5-1 and TRBJ2-7, is KAGVTQTPRYLIKTRGQQVTLSCSPISGHRSVSWYQQTPGQGLQFLFEYFSETQRNKGNFPGRFSGRQFSNSRSEMNVSTLELGDSALYLCASSLAGTGSYEQYFGPGTRLTVT.

This clone was observed a few times. The J gene is TRBJ2-5, the V gene TRBV6-5; D gene uncertain. CDR1 is MNHEY, CDR2 SVGAGI, per germline. V was cut by 0 bases and J by 5 bases, with 7 bases left in between. The CDR3 is 13 residues long. The CDR3 reads CASSYSLGETQYF. Written as DNA, the CDR3 is TGTGCCAGCAGTTACTCCCTCGGGGAGACCCAGTACTTC.